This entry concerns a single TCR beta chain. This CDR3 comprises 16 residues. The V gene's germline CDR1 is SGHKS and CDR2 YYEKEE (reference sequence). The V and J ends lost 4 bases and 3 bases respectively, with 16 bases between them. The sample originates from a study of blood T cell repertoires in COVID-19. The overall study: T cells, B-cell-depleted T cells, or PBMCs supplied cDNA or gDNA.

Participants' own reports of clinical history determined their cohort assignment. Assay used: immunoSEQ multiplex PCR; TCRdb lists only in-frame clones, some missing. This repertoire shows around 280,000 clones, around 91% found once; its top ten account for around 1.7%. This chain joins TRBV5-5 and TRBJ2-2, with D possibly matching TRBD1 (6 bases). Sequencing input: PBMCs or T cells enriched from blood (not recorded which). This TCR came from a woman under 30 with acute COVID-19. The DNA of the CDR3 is TGTGCCAGCAGCCCTTACTCAGGGGTCGACACCGGGGAGCTGTTTTTT. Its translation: CASSPYSGVDTGELFF.